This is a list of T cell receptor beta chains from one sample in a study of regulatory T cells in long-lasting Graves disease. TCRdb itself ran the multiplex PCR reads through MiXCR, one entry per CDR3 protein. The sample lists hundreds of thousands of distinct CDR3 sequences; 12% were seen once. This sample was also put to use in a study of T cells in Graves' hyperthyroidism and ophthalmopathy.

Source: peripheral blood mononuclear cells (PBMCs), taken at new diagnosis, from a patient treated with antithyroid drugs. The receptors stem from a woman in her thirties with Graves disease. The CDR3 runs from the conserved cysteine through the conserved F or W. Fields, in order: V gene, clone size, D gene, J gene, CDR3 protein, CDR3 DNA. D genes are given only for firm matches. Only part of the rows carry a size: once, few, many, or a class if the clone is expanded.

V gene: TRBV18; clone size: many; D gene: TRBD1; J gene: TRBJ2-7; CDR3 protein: CASSPSSGTVLTYEQYF; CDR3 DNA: TGTGCCAGCTCACCTAGCTCCGGGACAGTGCTTACCTACGAGCAGTACTTC
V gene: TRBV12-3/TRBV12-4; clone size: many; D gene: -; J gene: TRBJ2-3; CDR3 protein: CASSSLDTFSTDTQYF; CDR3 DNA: TGTGCCAGCAGTTCCTTGGACACGTTTAGCACAGATACGCAGTATTTT
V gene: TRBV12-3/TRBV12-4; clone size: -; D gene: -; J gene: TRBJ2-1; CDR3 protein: CASRGICVSYNEQFF; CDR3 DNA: TGTGCCAGCAGGGGAATTTGCGTGTCCTACAATGAGCAGTTCTTC
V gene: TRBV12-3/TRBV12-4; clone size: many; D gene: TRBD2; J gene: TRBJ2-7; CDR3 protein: CASSALASGLADYEQYF; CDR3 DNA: TGTGCCAGCAGTGCTTTAGCCAGTGGACTAGCGGACTACGAGCAGTACTTC
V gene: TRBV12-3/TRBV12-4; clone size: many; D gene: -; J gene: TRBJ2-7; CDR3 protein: CASSFLAGTNEQYF; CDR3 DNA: TGTGCCAGCAGTTTCCTGGCAGGGACAAACGAGCAGTACTTC
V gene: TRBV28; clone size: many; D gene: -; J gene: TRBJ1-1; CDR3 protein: CASSQGGFNTEAFF; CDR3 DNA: TGTGCCAGCAGCCAAGGGGGATTTAACACTGAAGCTTTCTTT
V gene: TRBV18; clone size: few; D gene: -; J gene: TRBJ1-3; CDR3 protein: CASSPDSGNTIYF; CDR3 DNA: TGTGCCAGCTCACCAGACAGCGGAAACACCATATATTTT
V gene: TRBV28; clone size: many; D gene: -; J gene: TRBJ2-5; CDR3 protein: CASKEGQAQETQYF; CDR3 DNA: TGTGCCAGCAAAGAGGGACAAGCCCAAGAGACCCAGTACTTC
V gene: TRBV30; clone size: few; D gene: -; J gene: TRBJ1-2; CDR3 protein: CAWSVRRGNYGYTF; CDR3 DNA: TGTGCCTGGAGTGTACGGAGGGGGAACTATGGCTACACCTTC
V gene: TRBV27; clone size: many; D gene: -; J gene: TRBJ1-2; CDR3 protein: CASSLSLSNYGYTF; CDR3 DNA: TGTGCCAGCAGTTTATCTCTGAGTAACTATGGCTACACCTTC
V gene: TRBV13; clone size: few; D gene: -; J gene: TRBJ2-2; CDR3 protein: CASSSTGPNTGELFF; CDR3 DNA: TGTGCCAGCAGCTCTACCGGACCTAACACCGGGGAGCTGTTTTTT
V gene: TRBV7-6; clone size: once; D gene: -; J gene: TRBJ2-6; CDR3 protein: CASSHVWAGANVLTF; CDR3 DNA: TGTGCCAGCAGCCACGTTTGGGCTGGGGCCAACGTCCTGACTTTC
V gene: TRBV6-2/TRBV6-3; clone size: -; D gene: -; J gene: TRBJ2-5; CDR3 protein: CASSNPLAGLQETQYF; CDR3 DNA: TGTGCCAGCAGTAACCCCCTGGCGGGACTCCAAGAGACCCAGTACTTC
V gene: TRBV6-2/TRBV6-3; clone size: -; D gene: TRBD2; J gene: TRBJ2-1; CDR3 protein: CASSPRLASNEQFF; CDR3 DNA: TGTGCCAGCAGTCCTCGACTAGCTTCGAATGAGCAGTTCTTC
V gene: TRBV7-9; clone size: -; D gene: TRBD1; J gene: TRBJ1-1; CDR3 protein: CASSLAPTGGRAFF; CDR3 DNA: TGTGCCAGCAGCTTAGCGCCGACAGGGGGACGAGCTTTCTTT
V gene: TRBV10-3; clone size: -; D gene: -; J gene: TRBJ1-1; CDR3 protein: CAISEWGQNTEAFF; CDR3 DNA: TGTGCCATCAGTGAGTGGGGACAGAACACTGAAGCTTTCTTT
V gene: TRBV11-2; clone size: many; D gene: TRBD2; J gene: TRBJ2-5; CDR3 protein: CASSLGRRLAGEIKTQYF; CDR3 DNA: TGTGCCAGCAGCTTAGGGCGTAGGCTAGCGGGAGAGATAAAGACCCAGTACTTC
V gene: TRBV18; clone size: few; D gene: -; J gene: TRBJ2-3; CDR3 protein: CASSPPSRRGTDTQYF; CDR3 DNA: TGTGCCAGCTCACCACCGTCGAGACGGGGCACAGATACGCAGTATTTT
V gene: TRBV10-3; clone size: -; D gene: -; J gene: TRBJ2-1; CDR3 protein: CAISDRIRETYNEQFF; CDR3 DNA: TGTGCCATCAGTGACCGGATTAGAGAAACCTACAATGAGCAGTTCTTC
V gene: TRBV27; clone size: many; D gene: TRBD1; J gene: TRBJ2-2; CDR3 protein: CASSATGGPVGELFF; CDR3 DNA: TGTGCCAGCAGTGCCACAGGGGGGCCGGTCGGGGAGCTGTTTTTT
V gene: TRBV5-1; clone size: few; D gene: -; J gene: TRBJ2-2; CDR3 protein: CASSPQGRSGELFF; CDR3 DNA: TGCGCCAGCAGCCCCCAGGGGCGTTCCGGGGAGCTGTTTTTT
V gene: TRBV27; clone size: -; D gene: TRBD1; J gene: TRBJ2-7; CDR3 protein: CASSSGTGGYEQYF; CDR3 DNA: TGTGCCAGCAGTTCCGGGACAGGGGGTTACGAGCAGTACTTC
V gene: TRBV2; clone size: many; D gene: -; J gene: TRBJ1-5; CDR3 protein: CASSEIGGNTVKEGNQPQHF; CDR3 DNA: TGTGCCAGCAGTGAAATAGGGGGGAACACGGTTAAGGAGGGCAATCAGCCCCAGCATTTT
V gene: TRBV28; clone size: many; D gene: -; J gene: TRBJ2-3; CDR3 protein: CATRQVVDTQYF; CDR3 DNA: TGTGCCACCCGACAGGTGGTGGATACGCAGTATTTT
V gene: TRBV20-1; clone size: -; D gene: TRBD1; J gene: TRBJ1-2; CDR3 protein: CSAITGGRNGYTF; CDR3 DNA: TGCAGTGCTATAACAGGGGGCAGAAATGGCTACACCTTC
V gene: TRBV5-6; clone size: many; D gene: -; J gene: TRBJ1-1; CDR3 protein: CASSLGTRMNTEAFF; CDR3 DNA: TGTGCCAGCAGCTTGGGGACACGCATGAACACTGAAGCTTTCTTT
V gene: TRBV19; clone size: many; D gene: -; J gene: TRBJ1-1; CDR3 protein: CASSAWALKTEAFF; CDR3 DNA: TGTGCCAGTAGTGCCTGGGCTTTGAAGACTGAAGCTTTCTTT
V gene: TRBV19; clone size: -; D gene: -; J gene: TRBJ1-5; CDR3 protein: CASSIAWGPNQPQHF; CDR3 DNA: TGTGCCAGTAGTATAGCGTGGGGACCGAATCAGCCCCAGCATTTT
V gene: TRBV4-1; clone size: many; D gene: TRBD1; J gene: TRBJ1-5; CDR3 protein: CASSQPQGADSNQPQHF; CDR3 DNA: TGCGCCAGCAGCCAACCACAGGGGGCGGATAGCAATCAGCCCCAGCATTTT
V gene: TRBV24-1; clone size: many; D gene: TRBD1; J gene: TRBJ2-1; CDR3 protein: CATSSTGADLQSYNEQFF; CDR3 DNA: TGTGCCACCAGTTCGACAGGGGCCGACCTCCAATCCTACAATGAGCAGTTCTTC
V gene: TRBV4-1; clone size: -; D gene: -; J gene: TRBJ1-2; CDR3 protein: CASSQVSGSGYTF; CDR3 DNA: TGCGCCAGCAGCCAAGTGTCCGGGAGTGGCTACACCTTC